The rows below give T cell receptor beta chains drawn from one sample of a study of Ad26.COV2.S vaccination and SARS-CoV-2 variants. Clones were read by immunoSEQ multiplex PCR, and TCRdb kept only the in-frame ones, dropping some. The table records 300,000 to 400,000 clones, 88% of them present only once. The material was peripheral blood, obtained in a trial of Ad26.COV2.S vaccine versus placebo. These receptors were collected from a person aged 18-60 years who received the Ad26.COV2.S COVID-19 vaccine or a placebo. Both conserved end residues are part of each CDR3. D genes are given only for firm matches. Not all rows give a size; the values are once, few, many and, for expanded clones, a class.

cdr3_length: 13
d_call: NA
j_call: TRBJ1-3
v_call: TRBV9
clone_size: NA
cdr3_aa: CASSGNSGNTIYF
cdr3_nt: TGTGCCAGCAGCGGCAACTCTGGAAACACCATATATTTT

cdr3_length: 12
d_call: NA
j_call: TRBJ2-2
v_call: TRBV7-9
clone_size: once
cdr3_aa: CASSPGPGELFF
cdr3_nt: TGTGCCAGCAGCCCCGGACCCGGGGAGCTGTTTTTT

cdr3_length: 11
d_call: NA
j_call: TRBJ1-2
v_call: TRBV5-4
clone_size: few
cdr3_aa: CANRQYYGYTF
cdr3_nt: TGTGCCAACAGACAGTACTATGGCTACACCTTC

cdr3_length: 15
d_call: NA
j_call: TRBJ2-3
v_call: TRBV4-1
clone_size: NA
cdr3_aa: CASSQDGGPTDTQYF
cdr3_nt: TGCGCCAGCAGCCAAGACGGGGGGCCCACAGATACGCAGTATTTT

cdr3_length: 15
d_call: TRBD1
j_call: TRBJ1-2
v_call: TRBV6-6
clone_size: NA
cdr3_aa: CASSPAAGGLNGYTF
cdr3_nt: TGTGCCAGCAGTCCTGCGGCAGGGGGCTTGAATGGCTACACCTTC

cdr3_length: 16
d_call: NA
j_call: TRBJ1-1
v_call: TRBV19
clone_size: NA
cdr3_aa: CASTLNGARLNTEAFF
cdr3_nt: TGTGCCAGTACCCTAAACGGGGCCAGACTGAACACTGAAGCTTTCTTT

cdr3_length: 12
d_call: NA
j_call: TRBJ2-7
v_call: TRBV14
clone_size: NA
cdr3_aa: CASSRRVGEQYF
cdr3_nt: TGTGCCAGCAGCCGCCGAGTGGGCGAGCAGTACTTC

cdr3_length: 16
d_call: NA
j_call: TRBJ1-5
v_call: TRBV5-1
clone_size: NA
cdr3_aa: CASSLTGSGGNQPQHF
cdr3_nt: TGCGCCAGCAGCTTGACAGGGAGTGGTGGCAATCAGCCCCAGCATTTT

cdr3_length: 13
d_call: NA
j_call: TRBJ2-2
v_call: TRBV4-3
clone_size: few
cdr3_aa: CASSQEPERELFF
cdr3_nt: TGCGCCAGCAGCCAAGAACCGGAACGGGAGCTGTTTTTT

cdr3_length: 12
d_call: NA
j_call: TRBJ1-2
v_call: TRBV28
clone_size: NA
cdr3_aa: CASWGGIGGYTF
cdr3_nt: TGTGCCAGTTGGGGGGGGATAGGTGGCTACACCTTC

cdr3_length: 15
d_call: NA
j_call: TRBJ2-3
v_call: TRBV15
clone_size: NA
cdr3_aa: CATSRDFGSTDTQYF
cdr3_nt: TGTGCCACCAGCAGAGATTTTGGGTCTACAGATACGCAGTATTTT

cdr3_length: 14
d_call: NA
j_call: TRBJ2-2
v_call: TRBV11-2
clone_size: NA
cdr3_aa: CASSLQGGIGELFF
cdr3_nt: TGTGCCAGCAGCTTACAGGGGGGGATTGGGGAGCTGTTTTTT

cdr3_length: 11
d_call: NA
j_call: TRBJ2-1
v_call: TRBV28
clone_size: NA
cdr3_aa: CASSFGIGEFF
cdr3_nt: TGTGCCAGCAGTTTCGGCATTGGGGAGTTCTTC

cdr3_length: 14
d_call: NA
j_call: TRBJ2-7
v_call: TRBV9
clone_size: NA
cdr3_aa: CASSVASGSGEQYF
cdr3_nt: TGTGCCAGCAGCGTAGCGTCCGGTAGTGGTGAGCAGTACTTC

cdr3_length: 13
d_call: NA
j_call: TRBJ1-1
v_call: TRBV6-6
clone_size: NA
cdr3_aa: CASIIGQNTEAFF
cdr3_nt: TGTGCCAGCATTATCGGGCAGAACACTGAAGCTTTCTTT

cdr3_length: 14
d_call: NA
j_call: TRBJ1-5
v_call: TRBV28
clone_size: NA
cdr3_aa: CASIYGQSNQPQHF
cdr3_nt: TGTGCCAGCATTTATGGACAAAGCAATCAGCCCCAGCATTTT

cdr3_length: 12
d_call: NA
j_call: TRBJ1-1
v_call: TRBV6-5
clone_size: NA
cdr3_aa: CASSETRTEAFF
cdr3_nt: TGTGCCAGTTCGGAAACACGCACTGAAGCTTTCTTT

cdr3_length: 16
d_call: TRBD2
j_call: TRBJ2-3
v_call: TRBV6-4
clone_size: NA
cdr3_aa: CASSTGLAGDTDTQYF
cdr3_nt: TGTGCCAGCAGCACCGGACTAGCGGGAGACACAGATACGCAGTATTTT

cdr3_length: 14
d_call: TRBD1
j_call: TRBJ1-5
v_call: TRBV5-1
clone_size: NA
cdr3_aa: CASKSGQGTEPQHF
cdr3_nt: TGCGCCAGCAAATCCGGACAGGGGACCGAGCCCCAGCATTTT

cdr3_length: 14
d_call: TRBD1
j_call: TRBJ1-2
v_call: TRBV6-5
clone_size: once
cdr3_aa: CASSKHPGGDGYTF
cdr3_nt: TGTGCCAGCAGTAAACACCCAGGGGGGGATGGCTACACCTTC

cdr3_length: 19
d_call: NA
j_call: TRBJ1-4
v_call: TRBV6-7
clone_size: NA
cdr3_aa: CASSYFRQRKLLISEKLFF
cdr3_nt: TGTGCCAGCAGTTATTTCCGGCAGCGGAAATTACTAATTAGTGAAAAACTGTTTTTT

cdr3_length: 14
d_call: NA
j_call: TRBJ1-1
v_call: TRBV11-2
clone_size: NA
cdr3_aa: CASSFPQTNTEAFF
cdr3_nt: TGTGCCAGCAGCTTTCCTCAAACGAACACTGAAGCTTTCTTT

cdr3_length: 14
d_call: NA
j_call: TRBJ1-2
v_call: TRBV5-8
clone_size: NA
cdr3_aa: CASSLDRRNHGYTF
cdr3_nt: TGTGCCAGCAGCTTGGACAGGAGAAACCATGGCTACACCTTC

cdr3_length: 14
d_call: NA
j_call: TRBJ1-1
v_call: TRBV7-2
clone_size: NA
cdr3_aa: CASSQVQGNTEAFF
cdr3_nt: TGTGCCAGCAGCCAGGTACAGGGGAACACTGAAGCTTTCTTT

cdr3_length: 17
d_call: NA
j_call: TRBJ2-3
v_call: TRBV4-3
clone_size: NA
cdr3_aa: CASSPSVTAESTDTQYF
cdr3_nt: TGCGCCAGCAGCCCCTCGGTTACGGCAGAAAGCACAGATACGCAGTATTTT

cdr3_length: 16
d_call: NA
j_call: TRBJ2-1
v_call: TRBV4-3
clone_size: NA
cdr3_aa: CASSQDVAGPYNEQFF
cdr3_nt: TGCGCCAGCAGCCAAGATGTTGCGGGTCCCTACAATGAGCAGTTCTTC

cdr3_length: 15
d_call: NA
j_call: TRBJ1-5
v_call: TRBV27
clone_size: NA
cdr3_aa: CASSPWDGTNQPQHF
cdr3_nt: TGTGCCAGCAGTCCCTGGGACGGAACTAATCAGCCCCAGCATTTT

cdr3_length: 13
d_call: TRBD2
j_call: TRBJ2-7
v_call: TRBV7-8
clone_size: NA
cdr3_aa: CASSPRGSYEQYF
cdr3_nt: TGTGCCAGCAGCCCGCGGGGGTCCTACGAGCAGTACTTC

cdr3_length: 13
d_call: NA
j_call: TRBJ2-7
v_call: TRBV7-9
clone_size: NA
cdr3_aa: CASSLDAMDEQYF
cdr3_nt: TGTGCCAGCAGCTTAGATGCCATGGACGAGCAGTACTTC

cdr3_length: 15
d_call: TRBD1
j_call: TRBJ1-5
v_call: TRBV28
clone_size: NA
cdr3_aa: CASIPGQVIARPQHF
cdr3_nt: TGTGCCAGCATTCCGGGACAGGTTATAGCAAGGCCCCAGCATTTT